This is a list of T cell receptor beta chains from one sample in a study of blood T cell repertoires in COVID-19. The table came from immunoSEQ multiplex PCR; TCRdb's copy has only in-frame clones and leaves some out. This repertoire shows a few hundred thousand clones, roughly 84% found once; its top ten account for roughly 8.7%. Specimen: peripheral blood. The source is a man aged 45 to 65 with active or convalescent COVID-19. The CDR3 runs from the conserved cysteine through the conserved F or W. The D gene is left open where the match is weak. Clone size is not always given. Where it is, it says once, few, many or a class for expanded clones.

CASSLGSGGPYNEQFF,TGTGCCAGCAGTTTGGGTAGCGGGGGGCCCTACAATGAGCAGTTCTTC,TRBD2,NA,TRBJ2-1,TRBV28
CASSFSGRETQYF,TGTGCCAGCAGCTTTTCCGGGAGGGAGACCCAGTACTTC,TRBD2,NA,TRBJ2-5,TRBV12-3/TRBV12-4
CASRTGSDTQYF,TGTGCCAGTCGGACAGGGTCAGATACGCAGTATTTT,TRBD1,NA,TRBJ2-3,TRBV28
CAISETGQRTEAFF,TGTGCCATCAGTGAAACAGGTCAGCGCACTGAAGCTTTCTTT,NA,NA,TRBJ1-1,TRBV10-3
CASSPGGPKFF,TGTGCCAGCAGCCCCGGAGGGCCGAAGTTCTTC,NA,NA,TRBJ2-1,TRBV11-2
CAISGVQNYGYTF,TGTGCCATCAGTGGAGTACAGAACTATGGCTACACCTTC,NA,few,TRBJ1-2,TRBV10-3
CASSQVPGTSGYEQYF,TGTGCCAGCAGCCAAGTTCCGGGGACTAGCGGTTACGAGCAGTACTTC,TRBD2,NA,TRBJ2-7,TRBV14
CASSQSRLAGAYTDTQYF,TGCGCCAGCAGCCAATCTAGGCTAGCGGGGGCCTACACAGATACGCAGTATTTT,TRBD2,NA,TRBJ2-3,TRBV4-1
CATSVADRNTGELFF,TGTGCCACCAGTGTCGCCGACAGGAACACCGGGGAGCTGTTTTTT,NA,few,TRBJ2-2,TRBV24-1
CASSDYRNSPLHF,TGTGCCAGCAGCGATTACAGAAATTCACCCCTCCACTTT,NA,NA,TRBJ1-6,TRBV9
CACMSGGAYTDTQYF,TGTGCCTGCATGTCTGGCGGGGCCTACACAGATACGCAGTATTTT,NA,NA,TRBJ2-3,TRBV7-2
CASSRGQGSSYNEQFF,TGTGCCAGCAGCAGGGGACAGGGGAGCTCCTACAATGAGCAGTTCTTC,TRBD1,NA,TRBJ2-1,TRBV5-8
CAGQNRGTGELFF,TGTGCCGGCCAAAACAGGGGAACCGGGGAGCTGTTTTTT,TRBD1,NA,TRBJ2-2,TRBV28
CASSQGRGLTQYF,TGTGCCAGCAGCCAGGGCAGAGGGCTGACCCAGTACTTC,NA,NA,TRBJ2-5,TRBV3-1/TRBV3-2
CASKGGGIPNQPQHF,TGTGCCAGTAAGGGCGGGGGAATCCCCAATCAGCCCCAGCATTTT,NA,NA,TRBJ1-5,TRBV19
CATSGRDRAGELFF,TGTGCCACCAGTGGCCGGGACAGGGCCGGGGAGCTGTTTTTT,TRBD1,NA,TRBJ2-2,TRBV24-1
CASSPRDGTGSNQPQHF,TGTGCCAGCAGTCCCCGAGACGGGACAGGGAGCAATCAGCCCCAGCATTTT,TRBD1,NA,TRBJ1-5,TRBV6-2/TRBV6-3
CASSHPTGGADGYTF,TGCGCCAGCAGCCACCCGACAGGGGGCGCGGATGGCTACACCTTC,TRBD1,NA,TRBJ1-2,TRBV5-1
CASSMLGAGNQPQHF,TGTGCCAGTAGTATGCTGGGGGCTGGGAATCAGCCCCAGCATTTT,NA,NA,TRBJ1-5,TRBV19
CASSRMSGSNQPQHF,TGTGCCAGCAGTCGAATGTCAGGGAGCAATCAGCCCCAGCATTTT,NA,once,TRBJ1-5,TRBV6-5
CASRPTGTANYGYTF,TGTGCCAGCCGCCCCACAGGGACCGCTAACTATGGCTACACCTTC,NA,NA,TRBJ1-2,TRBV3-1/TRBV3-2
CASSRRLAGDRTDTQYF,TGTGCCAGCAGCCGCCGACTAGCGGGGGACCGCACAGATACGCAGTATTTT,TRBD2,NA,TRBJ2-3,TRBV4-2
CAWRTSGSKETQYF,TGTGCCTGGAGAACTAGCGGGAGTAAAGAGACCCAGTACTTC,TRBD2,once,TRBJ2-5,TRBV30
CASSLESQGWGNEKLFF,TGTGCCAGCAGCCTGGAATCGCAGGGTTGGGGTAATGAAAAACTGTTTTTT,NA,NA,TRBJ1-4,TRBV7-2
CASSGTLGVPKNQPQHF,TGTGCCAGCAGCGGGACACTTGGAGTTCCCAAAAATCAGCCCCAGCATTTT,NA,NA,TRBJ1-5,TRBV28
CASRLGHKREADTQYF,TGTGCAAGTCGCTTAGGCCATAAGCGGGAGGCAGATACGCAGTATTTT,NA,NA,TRBJ2-3,TRBV12-2
CASSLGLALNEQFF,TGTGCCAGCAGCTTGGGACTAGCGCTTAATGAGCAGTTCTTC,TRBD2,NA,TRBJ2-1,TRBV7-9
CASSYSGAGSYEQYF,TGTGCCAGCAGTTACTCGGGAGCTGGGTCCTACGAGCAGTACTTC,NA,NA,TRBJ2-7,TRBV6-5
CASSKGWGSGRFADTQYF,TGTGCCAGCAGCAAAGGGTGGGGGAGCGGGAGGTTCGCAGATACGCAGTATTTT,NA,once,TRBJ2-3,TRBV21-1
CASRTDRGRETQYF,TGTGCCAGCAGAACCGACAGGGGGCGAGAGACCCAGTACTTC,TRBD1,once,TRBJ2-5,TRBV28
CASRTGQIYGYTF,TGTGCCAGCAGGACAGGACAGATCTATGGCTACACCTTC,NA,NA,TRBJ1-2,TRBV6-5
CASSPGTGGRDTGELFF,TGTGCCAGCAGTCCCGGGACAGGGGGCAGGGACACCGGGGAGCTGTTTTTT,TRBD1,NA,TRBJ2-2,TRBV28
CASSLTSYSNQPQHF,TGTGCCAGTAGCTTGACAAGCTATAGCAATCAGCCCCAGCATTTT,NA,NA,TRBJ1-5,TRBV19
CASSLDSYNEQFF,TGTGCCAGCAGTCTTGACAGCTACAATGAGCAGTTCTTC,NA,NA,TRBJ2-1,TRBV27
CASSLPGQNSPLHF,TGTGCCAGCAGCTTACCGGGACAGAATTCACCCCTCCACTTT,TRBD1,NA,TRBJ1-6,TRBV11-1
CASSLETGTGHGYTF,TGCGCCAGCAGCTTGGAAACCGGGACAGGGCACGGCTACACCTTC,TRBD1,few,TRBJ1-2,TRBV5-1
CASSDTYSGNTIYF,TGTGCCAGCAGCGACACTTACTCTGGAAACACCATATATTTT,NA,NA,TRBJ1-3,TRBV2
CASRPGTGGNYGYTF,TGTGCCAGTAGACCCGGGACAGGGGGTAACTATGGCTACACCTTC,TRBD1,NA,TRBJ1-2,TRBV19
CASSQDGLAGDTGELFF,TGTGCCAGCAGCCAAGATGGGCTAGCGGGGGACACCGGGGAGCTGTTTTTT,TRBD2,NA,TRBJ2-2,TRBV4-2
CASSLLGVGSPLHF,TGTGCCAGCAGTTTATTAGGGGTAGGTTCACCCCTCCACTTT,NA,NA,TRBJ1-6,TRBV28
CASSLGVPYSNQPQHF,TGTGCCAGCAGCTTAGGAGTACCCTATAGCAATCAGCCCCAGCATTTT,NA,NA,TRBJ1-5,TRBV7-6
CASSTQRGNGQPQHF,TGTGCCAGCAGCACCCAAAGAGGGAACGGTCAGCCCCAGCATTTT,NA,few,TRBJ1-5,TRBV21-1
CASTVKYRDKNIQYF,TGTGCCAGCACCGTTAAATACAGGGACAAAAACATTCAGTACTTC,NA,NA,TRBJ2-4,TRBV6-5
CASSATPDSPWGYTF,TGTGCCAGCAGCGCTACCCCGGACAGCCCGTGGGGCTACACCTTC,NA,NA,TRBJ1-2,TRBV9
CAISESTGSPLHF,TGTGCCATCAGTGAGTCGACAGGATCACCCCTCCACTTT,NA,NA,TRBJ1-6,TRBV10-3
CASSKLAGLDTQYF,TGTGCCAGCAGCAAGCTAGCGGGCCTTGATACGCAGTATTTT,TRBD2,NA,TRBJ2-3,TRBV9
CASIKQGSYNEQFF,TGTGCCAGCATAAAACAGGGTTCCTACAATGAGCAGTTCTTC,NA,NA,TRBJ2-1,TRBV28
CASSLAPRQGLHQPQHF,TGTGCCAGCAGCTTAGCCCCACGGCAGGGGCTCCATCAGCCCCAGCATTTT,NA,NA,TRBJ1-5,TRBV7-8
CASSPHPGTPDGYTF,TGTGCCAGCAGCCCCCACCCAGGGACACCTGATGGCTACACCTTC,NA,NA,TRBJ1-2,TRBV9
CASSPTGANTEAFF,TGCGCCAGCAGCCCGACAGGTGCAAACACTGAAGCTTTCTTT,NA,NA,TRBJ1-1,TRBV4-3
CASSPLGQSLDGYTF,TGTGCCAGCTCACCACTGGGACAGAGTTTAGATGGCTACACCTTC,TRBD1,NA,TRBJ1-2,TRBV18
CASSAISGQGGTEAFF,TGTGCCAGCAGCGCAATCTCGGGACAGGGCGGCACTGAAGCTTTCTTT,TRBD1,NA,TRBJ1-1,TRBV7-9
CASSLAWTGGSPLHF,TGTGCCAGCAGCCTGGCATGGACAGGGGGTTCACCCCTCCACTTT,TRBD1,NA,TRBJ1-6,TRBV7-2
CASSIDFSWERGSTDTQYF,TGTGCCAGTAGTATAGACTTTTCGTGGGAGCGGGGAAGCACAGATACGCAGTATTTT,TRBD2,NA,TRBJ2-3,TRBV19
CASSSGAYNEQFF,TGTGCCAGCAGTTCGGGGGCCTACAATGAGCAGTTCTTC,NA,few,TRBJ2-1,TRBV28
CASSPQTSGGMDTQYF,TGTGCCAGCAGCCCACAGACTAGCGGGGGAATGGATACGCAGTATTTT,TRBD2,few,TRBJ2-3,TRBV9
CATSASQLNQPQHF,TGTGCCACCAGTGCGTCACAGCTCAATCAGCCCCAGCATTTT,NA,NA,TRBJ1-5,TRBV24-1
CASSDRALTDTQYF,TGTGCCAGTTCTGACAGGGCCCTCACAGATACGCAGTATTTT,TRBD1,NA,TRBJ2-3,TRBV19